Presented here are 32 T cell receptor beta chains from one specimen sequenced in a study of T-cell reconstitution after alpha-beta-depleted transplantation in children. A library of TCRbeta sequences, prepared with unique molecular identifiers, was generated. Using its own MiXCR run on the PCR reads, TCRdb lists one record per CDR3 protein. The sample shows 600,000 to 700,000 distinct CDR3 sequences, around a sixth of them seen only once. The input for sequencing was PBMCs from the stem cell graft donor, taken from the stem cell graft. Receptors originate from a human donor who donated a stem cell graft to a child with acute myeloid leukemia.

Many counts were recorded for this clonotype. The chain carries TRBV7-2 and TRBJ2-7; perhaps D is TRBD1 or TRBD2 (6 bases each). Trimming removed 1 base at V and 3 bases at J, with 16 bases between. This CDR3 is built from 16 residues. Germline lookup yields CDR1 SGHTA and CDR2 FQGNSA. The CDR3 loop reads CASSLVRTAGLYEQYF. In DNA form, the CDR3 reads TGTGCCAGCAGCTTAGTCCGGACAGCGGGTCTCTACGAGCAGTACTTC.

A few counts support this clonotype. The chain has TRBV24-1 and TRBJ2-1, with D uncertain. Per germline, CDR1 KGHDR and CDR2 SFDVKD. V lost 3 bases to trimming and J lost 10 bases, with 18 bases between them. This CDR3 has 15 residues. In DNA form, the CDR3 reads TGTGCCACCAGTGATCTGGCAGGCTCTACCATGGAGCAGTTCTTC. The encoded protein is CATSDLAGSTMEQFF.

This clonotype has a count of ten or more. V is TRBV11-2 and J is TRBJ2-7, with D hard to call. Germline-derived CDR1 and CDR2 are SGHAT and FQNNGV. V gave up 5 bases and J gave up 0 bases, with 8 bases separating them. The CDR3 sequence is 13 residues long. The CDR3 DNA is TGTGCCAGCAGCCCCGACGTCTCCTACGAGCAGTACGTC. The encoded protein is CASSPDVSYEQYV.

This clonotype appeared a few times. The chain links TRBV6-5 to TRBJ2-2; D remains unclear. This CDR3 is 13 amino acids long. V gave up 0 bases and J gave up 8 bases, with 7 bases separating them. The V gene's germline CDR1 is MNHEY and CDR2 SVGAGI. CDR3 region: CASSYSGLGELFF. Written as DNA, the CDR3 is TGTGCCAGCAGTTACTCGGGGTTGGGGGAGCTGTTTTTT.

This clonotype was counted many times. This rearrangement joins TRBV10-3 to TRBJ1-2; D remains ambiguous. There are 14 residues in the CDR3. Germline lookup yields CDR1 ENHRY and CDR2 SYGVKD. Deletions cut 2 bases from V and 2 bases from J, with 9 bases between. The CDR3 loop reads CAISEPGSNYGYTF. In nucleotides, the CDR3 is TGTGCCATCAGTGAGCCAGGATCAAACTATGGCTACACCTTC.

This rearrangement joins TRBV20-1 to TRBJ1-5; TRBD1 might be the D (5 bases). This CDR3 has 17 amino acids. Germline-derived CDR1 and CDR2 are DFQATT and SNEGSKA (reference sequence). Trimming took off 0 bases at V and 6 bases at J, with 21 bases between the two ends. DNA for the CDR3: TGCAGTGCTAGAGATCGGGGAGGGACCCATTCGGGTCAGCCCCAGCATTTT. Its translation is CSARDRGGTHSGQPQHF.

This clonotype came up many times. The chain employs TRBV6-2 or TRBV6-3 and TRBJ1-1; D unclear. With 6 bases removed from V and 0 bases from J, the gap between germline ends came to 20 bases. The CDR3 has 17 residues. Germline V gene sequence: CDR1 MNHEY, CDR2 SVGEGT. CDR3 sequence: CASSLISPGLMNTEAFF. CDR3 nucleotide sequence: TGTGCCAGCAGCTTGATCTCCCCCGGGCTCATGAACACTGAAGCTTTCTTT.

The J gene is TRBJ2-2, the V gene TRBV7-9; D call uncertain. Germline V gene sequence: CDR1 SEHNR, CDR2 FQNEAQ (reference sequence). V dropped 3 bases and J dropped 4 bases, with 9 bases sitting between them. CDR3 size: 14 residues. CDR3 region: CASSLPTATGELFF. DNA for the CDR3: TGTGCCAGCAGCTTGCCGACGGCCACCGGGGAGCTGTTTTTT.

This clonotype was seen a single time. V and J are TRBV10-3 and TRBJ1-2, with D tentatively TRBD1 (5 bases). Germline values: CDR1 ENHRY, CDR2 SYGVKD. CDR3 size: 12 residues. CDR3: CANSGTGDGYTF. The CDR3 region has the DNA TGTGCGAACTCCGGGACGGGAGATGGCTACACCTTC.

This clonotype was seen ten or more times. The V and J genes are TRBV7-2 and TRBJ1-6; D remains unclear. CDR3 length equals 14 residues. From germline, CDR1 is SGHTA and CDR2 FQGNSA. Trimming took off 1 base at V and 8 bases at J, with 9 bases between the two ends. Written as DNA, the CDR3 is TGTGCCAGCAGCTTAGGTCCAGGATATTCACCCCTCCACTTT. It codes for CASSLGPGYSPLHF.

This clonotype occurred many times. CDR3 residues: CASRLAGNSYNEQFF. The CDR3 coding sequence is TGTGCCAGCAGACTAGCGGGGAATTCCTACAATGAGCAGTTCTTC. The rearrangement links TRBV6-1 to TRBJ2-1, with TRBD2 matching over 10 bases. This CDR3 contains 15 residues. Germline loops: CDR1 MNHNS, CDR2 SASEGT. Trimming cost V 6 bases and J 1 base; bases outside gene matches: 3.

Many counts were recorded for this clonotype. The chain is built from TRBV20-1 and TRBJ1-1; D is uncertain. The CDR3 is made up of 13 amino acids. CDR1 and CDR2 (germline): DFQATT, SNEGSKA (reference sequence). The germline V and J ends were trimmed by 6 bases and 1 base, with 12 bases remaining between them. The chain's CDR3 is CSALVGANTEAFF. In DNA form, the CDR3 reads TGCAGTGCCCTGGTGGGAGCGAACACTGAAGCTTTCTTT.

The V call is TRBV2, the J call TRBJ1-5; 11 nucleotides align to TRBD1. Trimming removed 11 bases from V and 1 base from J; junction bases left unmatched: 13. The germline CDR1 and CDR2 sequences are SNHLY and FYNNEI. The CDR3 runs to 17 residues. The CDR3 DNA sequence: TGTGCCTTCAGGTCCGGGACAGGGGGAGGAAGCAATCAGCCCCAGCATTTT. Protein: CAFRSGTGGGSNQPQHF.

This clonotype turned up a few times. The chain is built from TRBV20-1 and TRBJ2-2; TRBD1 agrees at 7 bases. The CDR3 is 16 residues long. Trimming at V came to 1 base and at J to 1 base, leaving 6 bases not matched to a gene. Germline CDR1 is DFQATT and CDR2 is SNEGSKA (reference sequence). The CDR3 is CSARVRQGVNTGELFF. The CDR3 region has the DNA TGCAGTGCTAGAGTTCGGCAGGGGGTGAACACCGGGGAGCTGTTTTTT.

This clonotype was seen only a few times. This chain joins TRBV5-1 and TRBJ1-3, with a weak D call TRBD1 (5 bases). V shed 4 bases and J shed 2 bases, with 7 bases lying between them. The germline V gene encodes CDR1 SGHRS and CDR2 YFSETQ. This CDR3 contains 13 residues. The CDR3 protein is CASSVGAGNTIYF. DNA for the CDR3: TGCGCCAGCAGCGTGGGGGCTGGAAACACCATATATTTT.

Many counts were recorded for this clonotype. The CDR3 nucleotides read TGCAGCGTTGAAGTAGGGGGCCGTGGCTACACCTTC. Its protein product is CSVEVGGRGYTF. The rearrangement uses TRBV29-1 and TRBJ1-2; 7 positions match TRBD1. From germline, CDR1 is SQVTM and CDR2 ANQGSEA. After removal of 1 base from V and 7 bases from J, the junction contained 3 bases not matched to a gene. This CDR3 region has 12 residues.

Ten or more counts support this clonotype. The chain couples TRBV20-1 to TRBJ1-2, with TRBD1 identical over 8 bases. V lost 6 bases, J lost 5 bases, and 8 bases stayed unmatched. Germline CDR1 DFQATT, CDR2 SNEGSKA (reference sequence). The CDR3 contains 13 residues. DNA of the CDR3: TGCAGTGCCATGACAGGGGTGGGTTATGGCTACACCTTC. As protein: CSAMTGVGYGYTF.

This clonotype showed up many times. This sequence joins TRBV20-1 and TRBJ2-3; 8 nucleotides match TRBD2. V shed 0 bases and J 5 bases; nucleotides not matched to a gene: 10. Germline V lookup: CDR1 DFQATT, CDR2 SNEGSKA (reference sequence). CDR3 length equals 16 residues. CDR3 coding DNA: TGCAGTGCTAGAGATCGGGTAGGCGGGGGGCGAGATACGCAGTATTTT. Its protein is CSARDRVGGGRDTQYF.

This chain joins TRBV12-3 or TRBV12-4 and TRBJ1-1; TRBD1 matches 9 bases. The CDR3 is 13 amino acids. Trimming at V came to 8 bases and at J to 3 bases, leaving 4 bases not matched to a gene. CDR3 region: CASGRDRDTEAFF. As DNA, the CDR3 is TGTGCCAGCGGCCGGGACAGGGACACTGAAGCTTTCTTT.

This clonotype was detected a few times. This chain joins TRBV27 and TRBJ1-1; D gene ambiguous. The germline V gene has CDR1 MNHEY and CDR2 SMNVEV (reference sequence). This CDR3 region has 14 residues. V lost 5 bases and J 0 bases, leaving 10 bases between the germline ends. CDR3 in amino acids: CASSLYGVNTEAFF. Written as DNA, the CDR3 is TGTGCCAGCAGTCTCTATGGGGTGAACACTGAAGCTTTCTTT.

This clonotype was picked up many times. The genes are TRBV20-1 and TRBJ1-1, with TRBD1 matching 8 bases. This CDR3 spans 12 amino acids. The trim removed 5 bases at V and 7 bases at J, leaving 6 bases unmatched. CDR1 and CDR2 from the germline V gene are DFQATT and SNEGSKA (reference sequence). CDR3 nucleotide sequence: TGCAGTGCTCCGTTAGGACAGGGTGAAGCTTTCTTT. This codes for CSAPLGQGEAFF.

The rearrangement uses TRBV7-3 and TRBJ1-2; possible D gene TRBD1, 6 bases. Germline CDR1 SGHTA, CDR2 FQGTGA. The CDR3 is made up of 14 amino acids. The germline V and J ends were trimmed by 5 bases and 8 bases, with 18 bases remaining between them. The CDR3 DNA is TGTGCCAGCAGCCCCCTTGGAGGGGGAGGCGGCTACACCTTC. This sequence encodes CASSPLGGGGGYTF.

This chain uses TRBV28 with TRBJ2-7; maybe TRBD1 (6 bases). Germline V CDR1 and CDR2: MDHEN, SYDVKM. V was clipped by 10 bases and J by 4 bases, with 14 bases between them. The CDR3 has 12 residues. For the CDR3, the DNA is TGTGCCACAACAGGGATTGTGTACGAGCAGTACTTC. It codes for CATTGIVYEQYF.

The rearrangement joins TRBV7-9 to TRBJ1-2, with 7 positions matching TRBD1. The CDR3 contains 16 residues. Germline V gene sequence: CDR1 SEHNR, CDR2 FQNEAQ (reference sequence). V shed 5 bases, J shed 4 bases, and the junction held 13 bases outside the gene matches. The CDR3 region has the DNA TGTGCCAGCAGCATCGGGACAGCCTATTCCTTCTATGGCTACACCTTC. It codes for CASSIGTAYSFYGYTF.

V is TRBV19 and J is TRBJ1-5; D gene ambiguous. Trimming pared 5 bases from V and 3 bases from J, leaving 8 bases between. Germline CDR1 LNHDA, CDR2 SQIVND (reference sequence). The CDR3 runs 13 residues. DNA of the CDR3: TGTGCCAGTAGTGGACGGTACAATCAGCCCCAGCATTTT. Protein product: CASSGRYNQPQHF.

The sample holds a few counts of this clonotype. This CDR3 is CASSLADGTTTGELFF. The DNA of the CDR3 is TGTGCCAGCAGTTTAGCGGATGGGACTACCACCGGGGAGCTGTTTTTT. The chain links TRBV12-3 or TRBV12-4 to TRBJ2-2; 7 positions agree with TRBD2. The CDR3 contains 16 residues. Germline trimming cut 0 bases from V and 4 bases from J; bases unmatched to any gene: 5.

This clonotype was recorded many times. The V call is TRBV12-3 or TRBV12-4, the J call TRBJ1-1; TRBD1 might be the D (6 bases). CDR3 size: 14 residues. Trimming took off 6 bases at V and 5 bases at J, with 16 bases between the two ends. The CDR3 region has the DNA TGTGCCAGCAGGGCGGGACACCTATATACTGAAGCTTTCTTT. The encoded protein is CASRAGHLYTEAFF.

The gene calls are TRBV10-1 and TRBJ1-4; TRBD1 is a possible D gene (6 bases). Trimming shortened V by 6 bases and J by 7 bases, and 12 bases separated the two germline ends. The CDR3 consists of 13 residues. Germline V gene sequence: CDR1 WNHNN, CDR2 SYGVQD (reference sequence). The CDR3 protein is CASRTGPGEKLFF. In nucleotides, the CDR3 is TGCGCCAGCAGGACAGGCCCGGGTGAAAAACTGTTTTTT.

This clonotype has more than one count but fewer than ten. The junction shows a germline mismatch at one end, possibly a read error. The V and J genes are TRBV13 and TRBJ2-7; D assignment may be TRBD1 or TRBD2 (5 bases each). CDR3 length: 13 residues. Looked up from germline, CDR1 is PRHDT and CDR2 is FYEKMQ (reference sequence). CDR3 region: CASSYGTSHEQYF. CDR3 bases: TGTGCCAGCAGCTACGGGACCTCCCACGAGCAGTACTTC.

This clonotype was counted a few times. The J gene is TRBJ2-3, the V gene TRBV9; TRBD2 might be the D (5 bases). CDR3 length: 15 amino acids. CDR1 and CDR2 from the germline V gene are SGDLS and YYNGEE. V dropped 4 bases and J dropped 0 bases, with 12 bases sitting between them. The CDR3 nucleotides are TGTGCCAGCAGCTCACGAGGGTCTAGCACAGATACGCAGTATTTT. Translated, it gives CASSSRGSSTDTQYF.

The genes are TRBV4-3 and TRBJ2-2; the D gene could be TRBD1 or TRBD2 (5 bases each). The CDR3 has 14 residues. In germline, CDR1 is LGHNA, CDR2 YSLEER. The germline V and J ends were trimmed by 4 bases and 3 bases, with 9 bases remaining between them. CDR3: CASSRGTDTGELFF. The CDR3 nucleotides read TGCGCCAGCAGCCGGGGGACGGACACCGGGGAGCTGTTTTTT.

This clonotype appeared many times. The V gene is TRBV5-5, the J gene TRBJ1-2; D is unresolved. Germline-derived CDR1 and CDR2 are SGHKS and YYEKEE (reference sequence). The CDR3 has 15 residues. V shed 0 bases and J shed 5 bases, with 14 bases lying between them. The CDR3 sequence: CASSLAGRLRYGYTF. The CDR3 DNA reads TGTGCCAGCAGCTTGGCCGGACGACTTAGGTATGGCTACACCTTC.